The next 22 T cell receptor beta chains were all read from a single sample in a study of beta chain features in type 1 diabetes. What was sequenced were expressed TCRB transcripts, since all of the isolated RNA had been reverse transcribed. Profiling relied on immunoSEQ multiplex PCR, and the TCRdb table lists in-frame clones only, not all of them. The table has 120,000 to 150,000 clones, approximately 52% seen once. The specimen sequenced was Tregs from blood. The receptors shown here come from a man aged 18 to 29 in good health.

This clone was recorded a few times. This chain connects TRBV7-2 to TRBJ2-1; 8 bases are a match to TRBD2. The V gene end was trimmed by 4 bases and the J gene end by 4 bases; junction bases not matched to a gene: 9. Germline V gene lookup returns CDR1 SGHTA and CDR2 FQGNSA. The CDR3 spans 16 residues. CDR3 amino acids: CASSSTSGFIYNEQFF. In DNA form, the CDR3 reads TGTGCCAGCAGCTCAACTAGCGGCTTTATATACAATGAGCAGTTCTTC. The complete variable domain, with remaining parts taken from reference TRBV7-2 and TRBJ2-1, reads GAGVSQSPSNKVTEKGKDVELRCDPISGHTALYWYRQSLGQGLEFLIYFQGNSAPDKSGLPSDRFSAERTGGSVSTLTIQRTQQEDSAVYLCASSSTSGFIYNEQFFGPGTRLTVL.

V and J are TRBV2 and TRBJ2-7; possible D gene TRBD1, 6 bases. Germline CDR1 is SNHLY and CDR2 is FYNNEI. CDR3 size: 13 residues. Trimming left V 5 bases short and J 6 bases short, with 14 bases between. CDR3 protein: CASSKDRPREQYF. CDR3 nucleotides: TGTGCCAGCAGTAAAGACAGGCCTCGCGAGCAGTACTTC.

V gene TRBV2 combines with J gene TRBJ1-6; 7 bases line up with TRBD1. The trim removed 6 bases at V and 8 bases at J, leaving 7 bases unmatched. The germline V gene encodes CDR1 SNHLY and CDR2 FYNNEI. The CDR3 is made up of 14 amino acids. CDR3 nucleotide sequence: TGTGCCAGCAGCAGGACAGGCCCGTATTCACCCCTCCACTTT. Amino acid sequence: CASSRTGPYSPLHF.

This rearrangement joins TRBV7-6 to TRBJ1-5; D possibly corresponds to TRBD1 (5 bases). Germline CDR1 reads SGHVS; CDR2 reads FNYEAQ. V shed 1 base and J shed 2 bases, with 18 bases lying between them. CDR3 length equals 18 residues. The CDR3 region has the DNA TGTGCCAGCAGCTTAGAGTCGTGGACATCGGTTGGCAATCAGCCCCAGCATTTT. Encoded protein: CASSLESWTSVGNQPQHF.

The V call is TRBV9, the J call TRBJ2-5; D is uncertain. Trimming removed 3 bases from V and 6 bases from J, with 21 bases in between. The germline CDR1 and CDR2 sequences are SGDLS and YYNGEE. The CDR3 is made up of 16 amino acids. CDR3 bases: TGTGCCAGCAGCGGAAGTTTCGTGATGGAGCAAAAGACCCAGTACTTC. This sequence encodes CASSGSFVMEQKTQYF.

This clone occurred a few times. In DNA form, the CDR3 reads TGTGCCAGCAGTCCCGCGGGGGGGGCAGAGACCCAGTACTTC. Its translation is CASSPAGGAETQYF. The chain joins TRBV28 to TRBJ2-5; TRBD2 matches 9 bases. This CDR3 contains 14 residues. V was pared by 5 bases and J by 4 bases, with 5 bases of the junction left unmatched. Germline V gene data show CDR1 as MDHEN and CDR2 as SYDVKM.

This clone was seen more than once but under ten times. This chain joins TRBV27 and TRBJ2-5; 8 bases map to TRBD1. CDR1 is MNHEY and CDR2 is SMNVEV in the germline V gene (reference sequence). This CDR3 comprises 15 residues. After removal of 8 bases from V and 4 bases from J, the junction contained 12 bases not matched to a gene. The CDR3 is CASRQGQVSRETQYF. The CDR3 DNA follows: TGTGCCAGCCGACAGGGGCAGGTTTCGAGAGAGACCCAGTACTTC.

This clone was seen only once. J is TRBJ2-2 and V is TRBV7-8, with D possibly being TRBD1 (5 bases). CDR3 size: 18 residues. The germline V gene encodes CDR1 SGHVS and CDR2 FQNEAQ. V shed 2 bases and J shed 7 bases, with 23 bases lying between them. The CDR3 reads CASSLTFGAYTIIGELFF. In DNA, the CDR3 is TGTGCCAGCAGCTTAACGTTTGGGGCTTATACTATCATCGGGGAGCTGTTTTTT. Variable domain in full (rest from reference TRBV7-8 and TRBJ2-2): GAGVSQSPRYKVAKRGQDVALRCDPISGHVSLFWYQQALGQGPEFLTYFQNEAQLDKSGLPSDRFFAERPEGSVSTLKIQRTQQEDSAVYLCASSLTFGAYTIIGELFFGEGSRLTVL.

The chain combines TRBV27 with TRBJ1-2; 7 positions match TRBD1. CDR3 length: 14 amino acids. CDR1 is MNHEY and CDR2 is SMNVEV in the germline V gene (reference sequence). Trimming at V came to 5 bases and at J to 4 bases, leaving 7 bases not matched to a gene. DNA of the CDR3: TGTGCCAGCAGTCCACAGGGGATTGGCTATGGCTACACCTTC. Encoded protein: CASSPQGIGYGYTF.

This clone occurred a few times. In DNA form, the CDR3 reads TGTGCCAGCTCACCGCAGGGAGAGACCCAGTACTTC. This encodes CASSPQGETQYF. V gene TRBV18 combines with J gene TRBJ2-5; TRBD1 might be the D (5 bases). The CDR3 is made up of 12 amino acids. The germline CDR1 and CDR2 sequences are KGHSH and LQKENI. V lost 3 bases and J 4 bases, leaving 6 bases between the germline ends.

The chain links TRBV5-1 to TRBJ2-7; TRBD1 matches 7 bases. After removal of 1 base from V and 1 base from J, the junction contained 5 bases not matched to a gene. Germline V CDR1 and CDR2: SGHRS, YFSETQ. The length of the CDR3 is 15 residues. CDR3 DNA sequence: TGCGCCAGCAGCTTGTATGGACAGGCTTCCTACGAGCAGTACTTC. This gives the protein CASSLYGQASYEQYF.

The chain joins TRBV19 to TRBJ2-5; D is unclear. The V gene lost 3 bases and the J gene lost 5 bases, with 19 bases spanning the gap. Germline lookup yields CDR1 LNHDA and CDR2 SQIVND (reference sequence). The CDR3 sequence is 16 residues long. The chain's CDR3 is CASSILAPSMRETQYF. CDR3 DNA sequence: TGTGCCAGTAGTATTTTGGCGCCCTCGATGAGGGAGACCCAGTACTTC.

This clone appeared a single time. This chain joins TRBV9 and TRBJ2-2, with TRBD2 matching over 9 bases. The CDR3 is 14 residues long. J was trimmed by 7 bases and V by 4 bases; bases with no gene match: 5. The germline V gene encodes CDR1 SGDLS and CDR2 YYNGEE. The CDR3 protein is CASSPGLAVGELFF. In nucleotides, the CDR3 is TGTGCCAGCAGCCCGGGACTAGCAGTCGGGGAGCTGTTTTTT.

The chain uses TRBV19 and TRBJ2-1; TRBD1 is a possible D gene (5 bases). CDR3 length equals 15 residues. Germline values: CDR1 LNHDA, CDR2 SQIVND (reference sequence). V was shortened by 4 bases and J by 0 bases, with 10 bases between the two germline ends. CDR3 sequence: CASSTTASSYNEQFF. CDR3 DNA sequence: TGTGCCAGTAGTACGACAGCGAGCTCCTACAATGAGCAGTTCTTC.

This clone has just a few counts. This chain connects TRBV7-2 to TRBJ1-5, with 7 positions matching TRBD1. Germline-derived CDR1 and CDR2 are SGHTA and FQGNSA. The CDR3 contains 15 residues. J lost 7 bases, V lost 1 base, and 7 bases had no gene match. DNA of the CDR3: TGTGCCAGCAGCTTAGGGCAGGGGGATGGACAGCCCCAGCATTTT. Amino acid sequence: CASSLGQGDGQPQHF.

The gene calls are TRBV5-1 and TRBJ1-1; D remains unclear. Deletions cut 0 bases from V and 1 base from J, with 7 bases between. Germline V gene data show CDR1 as SGHRS and CDR2 as YFSETQ. This CDR3 comprises 14 residues. DNA for the CDR3: TGCGCCAGCAGCTTGGTCGCGGCGAACACTGAAGCTTTCTTT. Protein: CASSLVAANTEAFF.

The rearrangement uses TRBV20-1 and TRBJ2-7, with D maybe TRBD2 (5 bases). Trimming took 3 bases from V and 3 from J, leaving 6 bases between them. There are 11 residues in the CDR3. From germline, CDR1 is DFQATT and CDR2 SNEGSKA (reference sequence). CDR3 DNA: TGCAGTGCTAGGGGGAGCTACGAGCAGTACTTC. Translating gives CSARGSYEQYF.

The chain links TRBV5-4 to TRBJ1-2; no clear D. Germline V gives CDR1 SGHNT, CDR2 YYREEE (reference sequence). The CDR3 is 16 amino acids. The ends were cut back, 4 bases at V and 3 bases at J, with 19 bases in the middle. CDR3 protein: CASSGRKGHSYYGYTF. In nucleotides, the CDR3 is TGTGCCAGCAGCGGGAGGAAGGGCCATAGTTACTATGGCTACACCTTC.

V gene TRBV19 combines with J gene TRBJ2-2; D is undetermined. This CDR3 has 14 amino acids. V lost 7 bases and J lost 2, with 11 bases in between. The V gene's germline CDR1 is LNHDA and CDR2 SQIVND (reference sequence). CDR3 DNA: TGTGCCAGTACCCCCCGGAGAAACACCGGGGAGCTGTTTTTT. Translated, it gives CASTPRRNTGELFF.

The V gene is TRBV19, the J gene TRBJ1-2; 9 bases are shared with TRBD1. V gave up 7 bases and J gave up 3 bases; unmatched junction bases: 9. CDR3 length: 15 amino acids. Germline values: CDR1 LNHDA, CDR2 SQIVND (reference sequence). CDR3 protein: CASTQQGALDYGYTF. The CDR3, as DNA: TGTGCCAGTACCCAACAGGGGGCGCTGGACTATGGCTACACCTTC.

V and J are TRBV9 and TRBJ2-2; 7 bases line up with TRBD1. Germline values: CDR1 SGDLS, CDR2 YYNGEE. V shed 5 bases and J 6 bases; nucleotides not matched to a gene: 7. This CDR3 comprises 14 residues. The CDR3 nucleotides are TGTGCCAGCAGAGACAGGGCAAAGTCCGGGGAGCTGTTTTTT. This gives the protein CASRDRAKSGELFF.

The chain combines TRBV21-1 with TRBJ1-5; the table names TRBD1, a call not compared with the DNA. TRBV21-1 is annotated as a pseudogene. The CDR3 extends over 14 amino acids. The CDR3 bases are TGTGCCAGCAGCAAGTACAGGGGTGGTCAGCCCCAGCATTTT. The encoded protein is CASSKYRGGQPQHF.